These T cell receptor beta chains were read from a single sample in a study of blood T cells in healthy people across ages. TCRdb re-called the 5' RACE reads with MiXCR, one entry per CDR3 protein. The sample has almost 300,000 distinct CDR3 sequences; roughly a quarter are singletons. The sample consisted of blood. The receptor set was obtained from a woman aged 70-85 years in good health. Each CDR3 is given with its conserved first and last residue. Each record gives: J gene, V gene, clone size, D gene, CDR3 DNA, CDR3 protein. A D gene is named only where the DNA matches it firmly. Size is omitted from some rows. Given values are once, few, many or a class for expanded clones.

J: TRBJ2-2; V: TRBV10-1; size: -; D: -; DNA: TGCGCCAGCAGTGAGTCGACTCCCTGGAAGCTGTTTTTT; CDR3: CASSESTPWKLFF
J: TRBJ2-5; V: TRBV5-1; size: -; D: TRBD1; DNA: TGCGCCAGCAGCTCGGGACAGGGGCAGCAAGAGACCCAGTACTTC; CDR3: CASSSGQGQQETQYF
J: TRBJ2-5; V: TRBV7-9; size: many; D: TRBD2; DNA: TGTGCCAGCAGCTTATTGGCGGGAGCTAGGACCCAGTACTTC; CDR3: CASSLLAGARTQYF
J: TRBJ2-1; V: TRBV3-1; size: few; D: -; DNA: TGTGCCAGCAGCCAAGGCGGGGGACAATTCAATGAGCAGTTCTTC; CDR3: CASSQGGGQFNEQFF
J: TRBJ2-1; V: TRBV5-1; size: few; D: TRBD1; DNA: TGCGCCAGCAGCTTGGGGGGACAGGTGGGAGGTGAGCAGTTCTTC; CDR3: CASSLGGQVGGEQFF
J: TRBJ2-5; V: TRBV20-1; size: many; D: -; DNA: TGCAGTGCTAGTACCGGAAAAGAGACCCAGTACTTC; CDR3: CSASTGKETQYF
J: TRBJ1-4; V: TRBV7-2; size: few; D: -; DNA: TGTGCCAGCAGCTTACAGGGAGGGGCTAATGAAAAACTGTTTTTT; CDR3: CASSLQGGANEKLFF
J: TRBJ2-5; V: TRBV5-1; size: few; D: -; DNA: TGCGCCAGCAGTCTTGGGGAGACAACGGAGACCCAGTACTTC; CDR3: CASSLGETTETQYF
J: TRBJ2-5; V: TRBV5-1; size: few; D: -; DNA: TGCGCCAGCCGACTCAGTACGGGGGCGCCTCCTGAGCAGTACTTC; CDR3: CASRLSTGAPPEQYF
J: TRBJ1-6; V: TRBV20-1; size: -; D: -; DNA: TGTAGTGCTAGAGATCAGCCAGGATCTCCACCCCTCCACTTT; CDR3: CSARDQPGSPPLHF
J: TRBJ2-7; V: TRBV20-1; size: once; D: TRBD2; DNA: TGCAGTGCCGGTCGGGGCGGGAGCATCGACGAGCAGTACTTC; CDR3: CSAGRGGSIDEQYF
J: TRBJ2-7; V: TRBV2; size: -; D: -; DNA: TGTGCCAGCAGTGAAAGGGGGACCGGGACGAGCTCCTACGAGCAGTACTTC; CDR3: CASSERGTGTSSYEQYF
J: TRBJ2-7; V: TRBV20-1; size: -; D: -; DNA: TGCAGCCCGGGGGGCCCATACGAGCAGTACTTC; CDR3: CSPGGPYEQYF
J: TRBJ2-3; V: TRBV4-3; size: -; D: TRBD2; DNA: TGCGCCAGCAGCCAAGAGGGGGGACTAGCGGGAGTTCGGGATACGCAGTATTTT; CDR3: CASSQEGGLAGVRDTQYF